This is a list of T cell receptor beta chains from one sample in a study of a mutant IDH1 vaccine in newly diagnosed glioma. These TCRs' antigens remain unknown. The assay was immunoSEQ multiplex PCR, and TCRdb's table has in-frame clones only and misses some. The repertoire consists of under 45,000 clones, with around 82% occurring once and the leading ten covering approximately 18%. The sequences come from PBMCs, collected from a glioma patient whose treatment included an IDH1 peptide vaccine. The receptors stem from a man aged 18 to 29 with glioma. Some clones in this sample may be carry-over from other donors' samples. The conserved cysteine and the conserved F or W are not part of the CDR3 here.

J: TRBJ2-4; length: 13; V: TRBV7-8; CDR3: ASSPRTGGSNIQY
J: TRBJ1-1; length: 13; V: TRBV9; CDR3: ASSAEPNLNTEAF
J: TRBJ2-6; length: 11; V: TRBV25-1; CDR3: ASSFSGANVLT
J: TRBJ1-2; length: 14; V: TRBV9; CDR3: ASSEQFRGSNYGYT
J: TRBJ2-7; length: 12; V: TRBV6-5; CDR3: ASSFAGPSYEQY
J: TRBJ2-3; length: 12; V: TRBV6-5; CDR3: ASRLAGGTDTQY
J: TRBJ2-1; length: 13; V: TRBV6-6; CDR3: ASGPGTSGYNEQF
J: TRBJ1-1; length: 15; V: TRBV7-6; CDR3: ASSKDRGLDSYTEAF
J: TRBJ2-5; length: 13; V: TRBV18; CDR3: ASSPGGGVQETQY
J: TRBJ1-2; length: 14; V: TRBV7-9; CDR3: ASSLARPGQGHGYT
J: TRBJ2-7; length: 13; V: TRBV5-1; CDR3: ASSFLREAAYEQY
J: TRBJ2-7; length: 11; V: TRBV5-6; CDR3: ASSYPKGYEQY
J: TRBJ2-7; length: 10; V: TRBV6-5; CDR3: ASRHGTYEQY
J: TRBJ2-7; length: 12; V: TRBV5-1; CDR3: ASSDRVPAYEQY
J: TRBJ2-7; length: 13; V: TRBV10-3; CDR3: AISDPGTGLDEQY
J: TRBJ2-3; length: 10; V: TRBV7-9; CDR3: ASSKEVDTQY
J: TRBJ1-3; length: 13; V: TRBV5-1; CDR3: ASRDLDSSGNTIY
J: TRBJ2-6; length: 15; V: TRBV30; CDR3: AWRRTGDLSGANVLT
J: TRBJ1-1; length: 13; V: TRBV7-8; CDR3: ASSRGNSVNTEAF
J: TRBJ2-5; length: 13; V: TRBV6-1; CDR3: ASSRDRTVQETQY
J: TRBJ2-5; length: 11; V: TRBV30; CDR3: AWSVRFGETQY
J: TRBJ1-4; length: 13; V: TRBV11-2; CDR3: ASSYKLGKGEKLF
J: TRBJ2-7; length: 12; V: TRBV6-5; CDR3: ASRPDRVGYEQY
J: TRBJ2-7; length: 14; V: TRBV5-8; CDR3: ASSFSGAQAGYEQY
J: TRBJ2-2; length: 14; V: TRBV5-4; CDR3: ASSLAGTSGTGELF
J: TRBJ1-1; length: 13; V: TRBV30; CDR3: AWKAGVAMNTEAF
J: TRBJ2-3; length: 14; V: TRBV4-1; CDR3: ASSPRESPPTDTQY
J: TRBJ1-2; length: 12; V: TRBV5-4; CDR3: ASSLVRGNYGYT
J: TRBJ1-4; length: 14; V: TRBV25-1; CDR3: ASSGGQRATNEKLF
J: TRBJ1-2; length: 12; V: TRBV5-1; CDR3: ASSLADSSGGYT
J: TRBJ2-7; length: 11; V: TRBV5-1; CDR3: ASSLGASYEQY
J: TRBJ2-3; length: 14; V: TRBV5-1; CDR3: ASRHTSGGPTDTQY
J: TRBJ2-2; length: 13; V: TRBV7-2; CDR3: ASSRTTVNTGELF
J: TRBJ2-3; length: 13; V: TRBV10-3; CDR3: AISESGTSTDTQY
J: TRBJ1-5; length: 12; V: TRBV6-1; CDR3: ASRAGTANQPQH
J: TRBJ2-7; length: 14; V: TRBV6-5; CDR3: ASSYEPQTSSYEQY
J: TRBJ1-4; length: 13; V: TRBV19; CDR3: ASSRRQGGNEKLF
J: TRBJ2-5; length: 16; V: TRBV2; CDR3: ASSESLARGRTQETQY
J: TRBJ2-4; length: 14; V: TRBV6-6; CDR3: ASSATGGKAKNIQY
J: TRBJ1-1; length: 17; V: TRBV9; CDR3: ASSASTEFGEYMNTEAF
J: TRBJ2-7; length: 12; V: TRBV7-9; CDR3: ASSPQGLGYEQY
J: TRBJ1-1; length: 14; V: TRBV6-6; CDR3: ASSGQGITMNTEAF
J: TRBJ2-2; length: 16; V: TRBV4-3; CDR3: ASSQEEGGGDWTGELF
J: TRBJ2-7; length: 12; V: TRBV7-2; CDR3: ASSFAGGSSEQY
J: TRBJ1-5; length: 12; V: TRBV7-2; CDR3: ASSLGHNNQPQH